One T cell receptor (beta chain) is described in this entry. Its antigen is unknown. This sample was included in a study of OX40 agonist ivuxolimab in advanced cancers. Study-level results: CD4+ and CD8+ blood T cells expanded clonally by week 6 at 0.1 to 3.0 mg/kg.

Looked up from germline, CDR1 is SGHNT and CDR2 is YENEEA. This CDR3 has 13 residues. V lost 2 bases and J lost 4, with 8 bases in between. Only in-frame clones appear in the TCRdb table, and some are missing; sequencing was by immunoSEQ multiplex PCR. The repertoire holds approximately 63,000 clones, 86% seen once, with 1.2% in the top ten. This clonotype was sampled from an adult with an advanced solid tumor such as melanoma, head and neck, liver or kidney cancer. Specimen: CD4+ or CD8+ T cells sorted from blood, collected in a trial of the OX40 agonist ivuxolimab. The genes are TRBV11-3 and TRBJ1-1; D gene unclear. Here the CDR3 reads CASSLTTVTEAFF. CDR3 bases: TGTGCCAGCAGCTTAACCACGGTCACTGAAGCTTTCTTT.